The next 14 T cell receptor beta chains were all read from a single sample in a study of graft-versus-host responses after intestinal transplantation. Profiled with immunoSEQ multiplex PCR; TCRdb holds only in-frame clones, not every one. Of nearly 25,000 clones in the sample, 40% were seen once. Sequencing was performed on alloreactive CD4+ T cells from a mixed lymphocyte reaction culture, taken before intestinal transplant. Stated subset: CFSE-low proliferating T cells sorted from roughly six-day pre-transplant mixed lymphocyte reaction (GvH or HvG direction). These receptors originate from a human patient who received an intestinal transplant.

The CDR3 loop reads CASRTTTRRDTQYF. CDR3 coding DNA: TGTGCCAGCAGGACCACGACTAGGCGCGATACGCAGTATTTT. V usage is TRBV6-5 and J usage is TRBJ2-3, with a tentative D call TRBD2 (6 bases). This CDR3 region has 14 residues. The germline V and J ends were trimmed by 6 bases and 6 bases, with 16 bases remaining between them. Germline CDR1 and CDR2: MNHEY and SVGAGI.

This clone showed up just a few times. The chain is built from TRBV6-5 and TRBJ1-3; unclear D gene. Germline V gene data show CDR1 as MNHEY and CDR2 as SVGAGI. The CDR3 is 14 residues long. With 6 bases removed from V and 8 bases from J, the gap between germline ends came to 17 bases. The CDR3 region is CASRETSFGDTIYF. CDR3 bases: TGTGCCAGCAGGGAGACCTCTTTCGGAGACACCATATATTTT.

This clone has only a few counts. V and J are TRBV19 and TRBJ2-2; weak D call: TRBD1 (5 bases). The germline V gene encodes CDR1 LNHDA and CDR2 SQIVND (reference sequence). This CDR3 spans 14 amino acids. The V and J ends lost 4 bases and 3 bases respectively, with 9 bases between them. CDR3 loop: CASSTGRDTGELFF. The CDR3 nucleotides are TGTGCCAGTAGTACAGGGCGAGACACCGGGGAGCTGTTTTTT.

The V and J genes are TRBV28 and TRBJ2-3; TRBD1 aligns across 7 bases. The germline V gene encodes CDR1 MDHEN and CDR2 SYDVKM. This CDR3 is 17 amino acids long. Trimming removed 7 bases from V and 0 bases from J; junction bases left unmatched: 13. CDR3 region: CASTGQLHGYSTDTQYF. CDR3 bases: TGTGCCAGCACGGGACAGCTGCACGGTTATAGCACAGATACGCAGTATTTT.

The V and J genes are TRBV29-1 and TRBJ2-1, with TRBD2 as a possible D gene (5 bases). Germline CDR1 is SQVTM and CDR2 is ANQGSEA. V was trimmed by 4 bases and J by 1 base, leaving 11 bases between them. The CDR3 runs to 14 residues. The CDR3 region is CSVGSRRSYNEQFF. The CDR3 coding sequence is TGCAGCGTTGGGTCTCGGAGGTCCTACAATGAGCAGTTCTTC.

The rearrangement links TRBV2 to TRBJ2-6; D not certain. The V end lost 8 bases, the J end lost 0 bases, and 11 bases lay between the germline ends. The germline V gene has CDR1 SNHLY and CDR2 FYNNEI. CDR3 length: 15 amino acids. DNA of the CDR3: TGTGCCAGCCACCTCCTATACTCTGGGGCCAACGTCCTGACTTTC. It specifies CASHLLYSGANVLTF. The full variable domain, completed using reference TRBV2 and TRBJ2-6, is EPEVTQTPSHQVTQMGQEVILRCVPISNHLYFYWYRQILGQKVEFLVSFYNNEISEKSEIFDDQFSVERPDGSNFTLKIRSTKLEDSAMYFCASHLLYSGANVLTFGAGSRLTVL.

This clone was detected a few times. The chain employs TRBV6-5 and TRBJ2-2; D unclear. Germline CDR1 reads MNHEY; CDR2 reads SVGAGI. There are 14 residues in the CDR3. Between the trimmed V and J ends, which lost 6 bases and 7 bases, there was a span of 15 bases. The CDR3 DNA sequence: TGTGCCAGCAGAATCTACGGTGCTGGCGGGGAGCTGTTTTTT. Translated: CASRIYGAGGELFF.

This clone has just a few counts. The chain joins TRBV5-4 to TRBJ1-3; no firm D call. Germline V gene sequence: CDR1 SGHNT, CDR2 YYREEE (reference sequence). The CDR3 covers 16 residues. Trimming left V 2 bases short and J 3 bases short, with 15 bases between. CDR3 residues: CASSFSGLTYGNTIYF. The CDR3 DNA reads TGTGCCAGCAGCTTCTCCGGACTGACTTATGGAAACACCATATATTTT.

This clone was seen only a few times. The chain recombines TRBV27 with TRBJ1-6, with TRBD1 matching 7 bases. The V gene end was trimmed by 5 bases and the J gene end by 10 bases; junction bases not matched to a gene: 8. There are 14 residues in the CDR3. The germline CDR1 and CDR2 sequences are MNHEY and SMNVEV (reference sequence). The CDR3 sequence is CASSTQTGRSPLHF. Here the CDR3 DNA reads TGTGCCAGCAGTACCCAGACAGGGAGATCACCCCTCCACTTT.

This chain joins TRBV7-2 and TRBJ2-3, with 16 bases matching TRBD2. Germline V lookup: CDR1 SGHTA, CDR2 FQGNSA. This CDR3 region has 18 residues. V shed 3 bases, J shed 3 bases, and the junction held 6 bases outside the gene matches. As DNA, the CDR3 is TGTGCCAGCAGCTTGCAGGGACTAGCGGGGGGGCGGACAGATACGCAGTATTTT. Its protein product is CASSLQGLAGGRTDTQYF.

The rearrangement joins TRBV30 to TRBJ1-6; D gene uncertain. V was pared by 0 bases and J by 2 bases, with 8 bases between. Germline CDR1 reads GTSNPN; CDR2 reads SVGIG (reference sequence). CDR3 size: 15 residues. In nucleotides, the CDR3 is TGTGCCTGGAGTGTAAGAGGAACCTATAATTCACCCCTCCACTTT. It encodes CAWSVRGTYNSPLHF. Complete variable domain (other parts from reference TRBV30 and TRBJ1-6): SQTIHQWPATLVQPVGSPLSLECTVEGTSNPNLYWYRQAAGRGLQLLFYSVGIGQISSEVPQNLSASRPQDRQFILSSKKLLLSDSGFYLCAWSVRGTYNSPLHFGNGTRLTVT.

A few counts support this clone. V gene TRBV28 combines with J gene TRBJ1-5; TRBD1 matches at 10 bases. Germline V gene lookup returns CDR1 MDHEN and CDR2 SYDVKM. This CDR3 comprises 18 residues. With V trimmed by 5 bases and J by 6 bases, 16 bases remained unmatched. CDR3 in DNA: TGTGCCAGCAGTCCCCAGGTCCTTGGGACAGGGGTTCGTCAGCCCCAGCATTTT. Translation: CASSPQVLGTGVRQPQHF.

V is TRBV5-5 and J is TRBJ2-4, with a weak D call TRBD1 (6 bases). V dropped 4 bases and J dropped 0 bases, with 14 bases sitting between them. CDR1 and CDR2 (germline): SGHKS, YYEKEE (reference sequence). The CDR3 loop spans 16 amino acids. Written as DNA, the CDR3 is TGTGCCAGCAGCCATCAGGGGCAGGTAGCCAAAAACATTCAGTACTTC. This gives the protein CASSHQGQVAKNIQYF.

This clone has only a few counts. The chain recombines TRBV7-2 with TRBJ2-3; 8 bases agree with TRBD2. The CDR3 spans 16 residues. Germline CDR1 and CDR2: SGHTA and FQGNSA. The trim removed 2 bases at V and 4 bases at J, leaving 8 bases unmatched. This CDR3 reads CASSLHAGGPPDTQYF. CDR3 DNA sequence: TGTGCCAGCAGCTTACACGCGGGGGGCCCCCCAGATACGCAGTATTTT.